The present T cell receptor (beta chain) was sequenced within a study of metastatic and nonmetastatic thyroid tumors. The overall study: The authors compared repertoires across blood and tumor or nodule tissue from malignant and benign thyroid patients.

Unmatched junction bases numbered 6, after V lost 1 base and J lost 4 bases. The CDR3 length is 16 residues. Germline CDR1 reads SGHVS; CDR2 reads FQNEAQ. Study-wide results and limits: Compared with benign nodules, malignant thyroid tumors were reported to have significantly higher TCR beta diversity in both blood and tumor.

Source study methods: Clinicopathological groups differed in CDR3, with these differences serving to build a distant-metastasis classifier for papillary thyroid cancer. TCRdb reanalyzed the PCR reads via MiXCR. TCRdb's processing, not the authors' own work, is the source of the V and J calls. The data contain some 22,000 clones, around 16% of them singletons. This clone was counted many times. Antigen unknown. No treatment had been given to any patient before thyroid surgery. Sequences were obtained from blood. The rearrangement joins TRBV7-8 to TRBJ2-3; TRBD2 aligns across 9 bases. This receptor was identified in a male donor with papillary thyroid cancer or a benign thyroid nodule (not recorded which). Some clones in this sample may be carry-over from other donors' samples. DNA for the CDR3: TGTGCCAGCAGCTTAGACGGGACTAGCTTAGCAGATACGCAGTATTTT. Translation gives CASSLDGTSLADTQYF. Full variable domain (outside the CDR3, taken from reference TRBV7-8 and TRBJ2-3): GAGVSQSPRYKVAKRGQDVALRCDPISGHVSLFWYQQALGQGPEFLTYFQNEAQLDKSGLPSDRFFAERPEGSVSTLKIQRTQQEDSAVYLCASSLDGTSLADTQYFGPGTRLTVL.